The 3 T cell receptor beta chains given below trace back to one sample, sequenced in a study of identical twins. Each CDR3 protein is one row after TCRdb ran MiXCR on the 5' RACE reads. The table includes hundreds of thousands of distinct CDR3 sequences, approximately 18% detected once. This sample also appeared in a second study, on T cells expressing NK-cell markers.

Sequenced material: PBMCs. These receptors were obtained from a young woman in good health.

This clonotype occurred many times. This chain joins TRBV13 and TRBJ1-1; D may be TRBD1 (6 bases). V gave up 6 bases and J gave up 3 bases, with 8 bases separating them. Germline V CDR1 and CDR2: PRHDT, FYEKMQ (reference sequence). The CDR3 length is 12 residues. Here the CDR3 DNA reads TGTGCCAGCAGTCCAGGGGACACTGAAGCTTTCTTT. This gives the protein CASSPGDTEAFF. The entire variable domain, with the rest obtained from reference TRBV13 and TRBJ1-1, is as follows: AAGVIQSPRHLIKEKRETATLKCYPIPRHDTVYWYQQGPGQDPQFLISFYEKMQSDKGSIPDRFSAQQFSDYHSELNMSSLELGDSALYFCASSPGDTEAFFGQGTRLTVV.

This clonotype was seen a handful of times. CDR3 protein: CASSPGHSSYEQYF. The CDR3 bases are TGTGCCAGCAGTCCGGGACATAGCTCCTACGAGCAGTACTTC. J is TRBJ2-7 and V is TRBV6-1, with a possible D match to TRBD1 (6 bases). The V end lost 5 bases, the J end lost 0 bases, and 11 bases lay between the germline ends. Per the germline V gene, CDR1 is MNHNS and CDR2 is SASEGT. The CDR3 runs to 14 residues.

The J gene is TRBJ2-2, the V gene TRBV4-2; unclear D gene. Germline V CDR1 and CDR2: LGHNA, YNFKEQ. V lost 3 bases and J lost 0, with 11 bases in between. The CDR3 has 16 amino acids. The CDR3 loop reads CASSQRSYPNTGELFF. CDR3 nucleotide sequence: TGTGCCAGCAGCCAGCGCAGTTATCCGAACACCGGGGAGCTGTTTTTT.